This record looks at one T cell receptor (beta chain) sequence and its context. The target antigen is unknown. This sample was taken from a study of cytomegalovirus exposure and HLA in healthy donors. Study details: Out of fewer than 400 genotyped donors, 81% belonged to the Caucasian-associated ancestry cluster.

Study-level points and caveats: The authors later found TCR association rates varying by HLA locus, with DRB1 most and HLA-C fewest. TRBV6-2, TRBV6-3 and some other V segments were unresolvable in 87-base-pair reads.

From germline, CDR1 is MNHEY and CDR2 SMNVEV (reference sequence). Trimming shortened V by 1 base and J by 2 bases, and 11 bases separated the two germline ends. There are 15 residues in the CDR3. The PCR contained 60 Vbeta and 13 Jbeta primers. Sequencing was performed with immunoSEQ multiplex PCR; in TCRdb, only in-frame clones are kept and a portion is missing. The data show fewer than 200,000 clones, 70% to 85% seen once. J is TRBJ2-5 and V is TRBV27; the D is unclear. This TCR was sampled from a man aged 40-49 years in good health and CMV-seronegative. What was sequenced was PBMCs. The CDR3 bases are TGTGCCAGCAGTTTATTAGGATCGACACAAGAGACCCAGTACTTC. Its translation is CASSLLGSTQETQYF.